The following is a T cell receptor (beta chain) sequence with its context. The antigen remains undetermined. The PCR ran on 60 Vbeta and 13 Jbeta primers. TCRdb's table, derived via immunoSEQ multiplex PCR, lists solely in-frame clones and lacks some. The sample lists around 190,000 clones; approximately 79% were seen once. This sample was included in a study of cytomegalovirus exposure and HLA in healthy donors. Study-level information: Inside one of the first data releases sat about 91 million unique TCRs taken from HLA-typed donors. Study-wide results and limits: Rarity characterized most TCR sequences, yet some public TCRs appeared in many donors. Beyond CMV serostatus, there was no information to go on about immune exposure. Within the data, a cluster of highly shared sequence variants was likely a sequencing artifact.

Between the trimmed V and J ends, which lost 8 bases and 4 bases, there was a span of 17 bases. Per the germline V gene, CDR1 is MNHNS and CDR2 is SASEGT. CDR3 length: 14 amino acids. This clonotype was sampled from a woman aged 35 to 49 in good health and CMV-seronegative. This chain joins TRBV6-1 and TRBJ1-1; TRBD1 is a possible D gene (6 bases). The sequencing input was PBMCs. CDR3 coding DNA: TGTGCCAGCGTCTACGGACAGCTCGTCACTGAAGCTTTCTTT. Protein sequence: CASVYGQLVTEAFF.